This record covers a single TCR beta chain. The antigen it recognizes is unknown. Base-call qualities are not available, and no considerably larger clone is one nucleotide away. Other nucleotide sequences from this sample produce the same CDR3. The CDR3 numbers 14 residues from cysteine through phenylalanine. Only the CDR3 part of the read is kept: 42 bases, read in frame from the first base. The germline V gene encodes CDR1 SGHVS and CDR2 FQNEAQ. V and J lose 1 base and 2 bases, and a span of 8 bases separates them. This sample is drawn from a study of blood T cell repertoires in COVID-19 (TCRdb year 2020). About the study as a whole: Samples from collaborators originated in the United States, Italy and Spain and spanned both the acute and convalescent phases of COVID-19. Nearly every sample came with metadata listing a de-identified subject ID, COVID-19 status, age in years and sex. Where available, HLA class I and class II types were obtained from metadata supplied by the sample provider rather than from assay-based typing. The prospective study material was composed of cDNA or gDNA derived from T cells, B-cell-depleted T cells, or PBMCs. The repertoires were released in a freely available public database meant as a resource for research on the immune response to SARS-CoV-2. The dataset comprised deeply sampled blood TCRbeta repertoires from subjects exposed to, actively infected with, or recovered from COVID-19. Samples were obtained from the ongoing ImmuneRACE study (first 160 participants) and from 950 to 1,500 subjects provided by 6 global collaborators. On the study overall, not on this receptor specifically: Clinical and demographic metadata were provided uncurated, with the amount varying by source and participant.

TCRbeta CDR3 regions were amplified from genomic DNA by means of the immunoSEQ Assay, a bias-controlled multiplex PCR. In the source study's methods: Within the assay, amplification of reference gene primers was used to estimate how many nucleated cells each sample contained. To quantify the absolute abundance of each unique TCRbeta CDR3 rearrangement, sequence reads were collapsed and filtered. For each sample, productive Simpson clonality was calculated as the square root of Simpson's diversity index over productive rearrangements. TCRdb took over this immuneACCESS table, retaining in-frame rearrangements with V and J assigned. Such tables are incomplete; in checked studies, under half of the missing clones stem from an unresolved V gene, and the remainder is unexplained. That table is the source of V, J and clone size, and D and trimming were worked out from the DNA. The sample table shows about 200,000 clones, and roughly 84% are seen once. The biggest ten clones account for 4.5% to 5% of the sample.

Whole blood was collected in K2EDTA tubes by collaborating institutions according to the institutions' own protocols. For TCRbeta analysis, collaborators shipped samples as frozen whole blood, isolated PBMCs, or DNA extracted from either of those sample types. The receptor comes from a woman at least 80 years old with acute or convalescent COVID-19. The chain employs TRBV7-8 and TRBJ1-1; TRBD1 could be the D gene, as 6 bases match. Material: peripheral blood. The DNA sequence follows: TGTGCCAGCAGCTTAGTTGGGGGCAACACTGAAGCTTTCTTT. Translation gives CASSLVGGNTEAFF.